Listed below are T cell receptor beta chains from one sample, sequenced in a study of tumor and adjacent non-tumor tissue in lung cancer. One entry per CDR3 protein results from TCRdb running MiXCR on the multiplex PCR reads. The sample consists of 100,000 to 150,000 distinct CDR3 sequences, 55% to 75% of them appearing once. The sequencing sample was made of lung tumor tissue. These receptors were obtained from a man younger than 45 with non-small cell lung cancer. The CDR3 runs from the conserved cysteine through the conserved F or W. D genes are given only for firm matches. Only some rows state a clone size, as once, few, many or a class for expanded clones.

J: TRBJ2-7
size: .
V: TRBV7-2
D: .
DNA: TGTGCCAGCAGCTCCACAGGGAACTCCTACGAGCAGTACTTC
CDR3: CASSSTGNSYEQYF

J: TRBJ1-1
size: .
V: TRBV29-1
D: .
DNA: TGCAGCATTAGGGACGGGTACACTGAAGCTTTCTTT
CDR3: CSIRDGYTEAFF

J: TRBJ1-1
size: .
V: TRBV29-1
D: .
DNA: TGTAGCGTTGATGCAGCAGTGGACACTGAAGTTTTCTTT
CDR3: CSVDAAVDTEVFF

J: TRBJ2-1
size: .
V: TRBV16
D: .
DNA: TGTGCCAGCAGCCAATCTAAAAATGAGAAGTTCTTC
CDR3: CASSQSKNEKFF

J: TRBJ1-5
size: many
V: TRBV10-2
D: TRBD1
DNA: TGCGCCAGCAGTTCAGGGACAGGGGGCGGAAGTCAGCCCCAGCATTTT
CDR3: CASSSGTGGGSQPQHF

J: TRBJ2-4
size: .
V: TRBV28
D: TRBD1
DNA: TGTGCCAGCAGACCCTCCGGACAGGGAGACTTGAAAAACATTCAGTACTTC
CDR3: CASRPSGQGDLKNIQYF

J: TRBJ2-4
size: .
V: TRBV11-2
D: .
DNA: TGTACCAGCAGCCCCCGTGGGTCAGCCAAAAACATCCAGTACTTC
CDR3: CTSSPRGSAKNIQYF

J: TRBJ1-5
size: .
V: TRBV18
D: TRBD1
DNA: TGTGCCAGCTCACCTTCCGGGACAGGGGCGTTTAGCATTCAGCCCCAGCATTTT
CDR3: CASSPSGTGAFSIQPQHF

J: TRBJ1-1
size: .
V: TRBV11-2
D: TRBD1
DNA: TGTGCCAGCAACTCGGACAGGGAGAACACTGAAACTTTCTTT
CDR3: CASNSDRENTETFF

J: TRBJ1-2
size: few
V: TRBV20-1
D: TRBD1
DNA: TGCAGTGCTAGAGCACAGGGGGCCCCCTATGGCTACACCTTC
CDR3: CSARAQGAPYGYTF

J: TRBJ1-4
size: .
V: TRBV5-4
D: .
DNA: TGTGCCAGCGGCATTGGGGGCCAGGGTGGGGAAAAACTGTTTTTT
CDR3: CASGIGGQGGEKLFF

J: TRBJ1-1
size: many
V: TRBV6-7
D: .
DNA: TGTGCCAGCAGTTACTCAGGGAGGTACACTGAAGCTTTCTTT
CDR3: CASSYSGRYTEAFF

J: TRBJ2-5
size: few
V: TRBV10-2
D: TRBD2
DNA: TGTGCCAGCAGGACTAGCGGGCATCAAGAGAGCCAGTACTTC
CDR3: CASRTSGHQESQYF

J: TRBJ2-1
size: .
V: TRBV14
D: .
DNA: TGTGCCAGCAGCCACAAGAACTACAATGAGCAGTTCTTC
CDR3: CASSHKNYNEQFF

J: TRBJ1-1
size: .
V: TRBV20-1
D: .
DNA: TGCAGTGCCCCCTGCGGGGGAGGGTCTGAAGCTTTCTTT
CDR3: CSAPCGGGSEAFF

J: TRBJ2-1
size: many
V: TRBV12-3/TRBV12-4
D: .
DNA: TGTGCCAGCAGTTTAAGGATGTCAGGCTACAATGAGCAGTTCTTC
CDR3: CASSLRMSGYNEQFF

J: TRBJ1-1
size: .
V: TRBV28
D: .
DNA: TGTGCCAGCAGTTTTAACAGGATGAACACTGAAGCTTTCTTT
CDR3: CASSFNRMNTEAFF

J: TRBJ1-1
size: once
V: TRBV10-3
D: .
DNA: TGTGCTATCAGGGGCAGGCAGGGCGACACTGAAGCTTTCTTT
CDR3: CAIRGRQGDTEAFF

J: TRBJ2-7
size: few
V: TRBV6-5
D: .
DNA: TGTGCCAGCAGTTACGACCGGGGAGCTTCCTACGAGCAGTACTTC
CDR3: CASSYDRGASYEQYF

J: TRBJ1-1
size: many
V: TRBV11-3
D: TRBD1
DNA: TGTGCCAGCGGTCTTGTAGCGCGGGACAGCAGGCGAGGCACTGAAGCTTTCTTT
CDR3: CASGLVARDSRRGTEAFF

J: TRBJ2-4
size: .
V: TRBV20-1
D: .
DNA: TGCAATGCTAGAGGATCAACGCTAGCCAAAAACATTCGGTACTTC
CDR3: CNARGSTLAKNIRYF

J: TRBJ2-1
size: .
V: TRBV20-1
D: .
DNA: TGCAGTGCTCCTCATCGAGGGGCCTACAATGAGCAGTTCTTC
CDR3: CSAPHRGAYNEQFF